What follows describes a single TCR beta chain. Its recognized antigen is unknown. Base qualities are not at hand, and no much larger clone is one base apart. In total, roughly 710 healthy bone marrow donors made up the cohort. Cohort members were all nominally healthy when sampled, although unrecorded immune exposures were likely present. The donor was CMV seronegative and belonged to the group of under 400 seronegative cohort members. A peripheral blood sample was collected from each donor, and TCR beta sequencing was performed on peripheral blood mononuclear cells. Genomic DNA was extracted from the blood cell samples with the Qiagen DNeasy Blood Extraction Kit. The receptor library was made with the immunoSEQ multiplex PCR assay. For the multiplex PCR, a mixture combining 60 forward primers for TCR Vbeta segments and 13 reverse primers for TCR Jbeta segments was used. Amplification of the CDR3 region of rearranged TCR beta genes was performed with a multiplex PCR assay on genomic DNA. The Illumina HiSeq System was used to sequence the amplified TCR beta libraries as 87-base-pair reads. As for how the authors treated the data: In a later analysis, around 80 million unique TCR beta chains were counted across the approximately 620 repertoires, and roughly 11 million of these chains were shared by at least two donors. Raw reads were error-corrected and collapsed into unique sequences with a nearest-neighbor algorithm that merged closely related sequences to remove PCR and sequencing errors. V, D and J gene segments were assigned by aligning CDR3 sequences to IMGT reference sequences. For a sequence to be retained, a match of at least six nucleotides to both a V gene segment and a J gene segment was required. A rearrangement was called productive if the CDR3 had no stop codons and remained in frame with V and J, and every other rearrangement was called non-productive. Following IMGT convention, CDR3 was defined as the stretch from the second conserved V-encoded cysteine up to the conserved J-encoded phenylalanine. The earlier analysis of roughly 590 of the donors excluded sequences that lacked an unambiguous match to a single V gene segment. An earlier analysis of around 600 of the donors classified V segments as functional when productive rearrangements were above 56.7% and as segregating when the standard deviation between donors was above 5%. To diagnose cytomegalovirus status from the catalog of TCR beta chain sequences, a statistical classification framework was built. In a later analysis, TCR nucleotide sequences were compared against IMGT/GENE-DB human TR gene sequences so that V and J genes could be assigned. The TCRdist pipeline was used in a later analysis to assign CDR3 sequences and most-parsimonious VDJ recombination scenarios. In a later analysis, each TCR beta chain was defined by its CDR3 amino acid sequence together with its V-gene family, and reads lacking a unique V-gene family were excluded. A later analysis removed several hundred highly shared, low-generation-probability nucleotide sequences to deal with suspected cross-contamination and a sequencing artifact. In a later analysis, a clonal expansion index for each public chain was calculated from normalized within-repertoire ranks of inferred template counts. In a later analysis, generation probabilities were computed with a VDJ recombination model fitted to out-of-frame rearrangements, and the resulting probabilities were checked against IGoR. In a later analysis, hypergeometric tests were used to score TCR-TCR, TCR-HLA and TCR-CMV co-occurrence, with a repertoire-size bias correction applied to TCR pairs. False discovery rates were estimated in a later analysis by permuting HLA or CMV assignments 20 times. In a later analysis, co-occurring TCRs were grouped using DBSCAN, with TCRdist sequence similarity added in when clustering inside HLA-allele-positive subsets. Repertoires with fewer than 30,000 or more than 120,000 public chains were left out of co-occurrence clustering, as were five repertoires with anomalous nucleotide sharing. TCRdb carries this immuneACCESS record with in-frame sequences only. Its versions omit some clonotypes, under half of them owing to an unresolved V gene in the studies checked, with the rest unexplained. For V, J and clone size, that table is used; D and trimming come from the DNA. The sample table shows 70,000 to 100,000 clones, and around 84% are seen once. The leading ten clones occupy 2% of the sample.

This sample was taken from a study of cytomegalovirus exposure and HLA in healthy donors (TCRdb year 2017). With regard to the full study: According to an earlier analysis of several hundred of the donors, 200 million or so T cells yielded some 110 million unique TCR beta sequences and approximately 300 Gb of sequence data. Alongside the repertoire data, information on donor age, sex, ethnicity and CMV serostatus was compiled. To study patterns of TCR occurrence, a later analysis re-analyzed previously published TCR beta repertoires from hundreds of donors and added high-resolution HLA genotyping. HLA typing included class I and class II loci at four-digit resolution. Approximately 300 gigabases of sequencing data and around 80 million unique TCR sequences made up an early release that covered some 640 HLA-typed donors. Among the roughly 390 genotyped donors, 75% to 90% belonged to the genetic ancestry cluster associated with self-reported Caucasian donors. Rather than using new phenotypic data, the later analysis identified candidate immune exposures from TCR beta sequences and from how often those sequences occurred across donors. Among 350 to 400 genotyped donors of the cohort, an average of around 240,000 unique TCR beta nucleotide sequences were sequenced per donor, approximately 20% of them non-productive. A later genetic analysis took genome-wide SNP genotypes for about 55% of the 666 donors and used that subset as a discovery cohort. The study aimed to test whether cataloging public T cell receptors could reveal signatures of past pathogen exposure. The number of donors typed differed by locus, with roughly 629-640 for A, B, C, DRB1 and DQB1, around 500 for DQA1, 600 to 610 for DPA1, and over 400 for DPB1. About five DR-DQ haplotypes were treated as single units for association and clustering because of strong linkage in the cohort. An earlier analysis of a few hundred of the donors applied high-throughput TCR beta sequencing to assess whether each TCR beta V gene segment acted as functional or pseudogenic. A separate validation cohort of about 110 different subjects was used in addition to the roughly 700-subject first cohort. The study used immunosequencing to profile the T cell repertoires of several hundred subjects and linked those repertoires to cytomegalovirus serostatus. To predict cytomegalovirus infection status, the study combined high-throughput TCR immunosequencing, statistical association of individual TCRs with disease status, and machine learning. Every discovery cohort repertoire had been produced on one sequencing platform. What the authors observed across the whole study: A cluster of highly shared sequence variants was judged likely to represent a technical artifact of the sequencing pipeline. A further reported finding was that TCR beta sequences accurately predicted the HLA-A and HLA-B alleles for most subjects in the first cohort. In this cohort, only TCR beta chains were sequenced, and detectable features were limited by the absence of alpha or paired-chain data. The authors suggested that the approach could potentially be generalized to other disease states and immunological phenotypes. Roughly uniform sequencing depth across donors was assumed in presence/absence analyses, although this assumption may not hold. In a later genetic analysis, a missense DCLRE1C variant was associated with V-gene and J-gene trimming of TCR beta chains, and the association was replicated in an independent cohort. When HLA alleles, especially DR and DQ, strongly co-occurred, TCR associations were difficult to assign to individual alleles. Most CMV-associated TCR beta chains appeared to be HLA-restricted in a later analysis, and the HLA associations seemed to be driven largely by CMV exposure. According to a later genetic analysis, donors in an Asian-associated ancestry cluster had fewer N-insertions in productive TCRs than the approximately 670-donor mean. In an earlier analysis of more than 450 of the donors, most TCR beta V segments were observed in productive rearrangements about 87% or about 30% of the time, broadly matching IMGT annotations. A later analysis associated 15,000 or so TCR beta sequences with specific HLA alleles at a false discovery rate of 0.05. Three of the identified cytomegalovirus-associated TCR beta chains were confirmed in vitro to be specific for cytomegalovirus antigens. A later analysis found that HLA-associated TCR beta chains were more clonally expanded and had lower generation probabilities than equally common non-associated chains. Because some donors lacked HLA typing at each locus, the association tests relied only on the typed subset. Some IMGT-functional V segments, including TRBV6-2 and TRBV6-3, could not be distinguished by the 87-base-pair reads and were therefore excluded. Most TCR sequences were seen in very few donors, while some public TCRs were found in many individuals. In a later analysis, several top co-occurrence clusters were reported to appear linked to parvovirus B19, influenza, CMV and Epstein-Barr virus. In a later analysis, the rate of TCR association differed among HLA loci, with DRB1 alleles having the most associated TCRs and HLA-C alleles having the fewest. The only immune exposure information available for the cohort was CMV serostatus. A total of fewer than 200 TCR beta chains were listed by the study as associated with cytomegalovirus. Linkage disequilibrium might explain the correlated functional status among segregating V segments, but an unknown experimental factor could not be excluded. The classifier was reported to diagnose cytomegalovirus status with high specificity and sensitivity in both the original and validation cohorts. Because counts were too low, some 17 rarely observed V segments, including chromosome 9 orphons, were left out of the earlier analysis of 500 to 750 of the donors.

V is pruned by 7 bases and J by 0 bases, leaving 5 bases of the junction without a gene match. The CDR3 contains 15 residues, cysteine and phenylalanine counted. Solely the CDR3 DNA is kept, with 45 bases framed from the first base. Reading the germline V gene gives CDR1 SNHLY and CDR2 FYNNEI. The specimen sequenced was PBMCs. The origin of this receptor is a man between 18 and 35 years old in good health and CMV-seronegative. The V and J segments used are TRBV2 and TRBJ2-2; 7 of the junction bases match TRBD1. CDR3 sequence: CASNHRGSNTGELFF. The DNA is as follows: TGTGCCAGCAACCACAGGGGCTCGAACACCGGGGAGCTGTTTTTT.